The rows below give T cell receptor beta chains drawn from one sample of a study of T cell clonotyping in hematopoietic cell transplantation. Generated by immunoSEQ multiplex PCR, the TCRdb table keeps only in-frame clones and is missing some. Of over 10,000 clones listed, roughly 83% are singletons. This specimen consisted of peripheral blood mononuclear cells, obtained before stem cell transplant. These receptors were collected from a man aged 55 to 69 with acute myeloid leukemia. Some clones in this sample may be carry-over from other donors' samples. Both conserved end residues are part of each CDR3. Each record gives: clone size, D gene, J gene, V gene, CDR3 protein, CDR3 DNA. The D gene is left open where the match is weak. Clone size appears in some rows only: once, few, many, or a class for an expanded clone.

abundance: -
d_gene: TRBD2
j_gene: TRBJ2-7
v_gene: TRBV7-6
CDR3aa: CASSLEPGLAGAYEQYF
CDR3nt: TGTGCCAGCAGCTTAGAACCGGGACTAGCGGGAGCCTACGAGCAGTACTTC

abundance: -
d_gene: TRBD2
j_gene: TRBJ2-1
v_gene: TRBV2
CDR3aa: CASSAPGGAGEQFF
CDR3nt: TGTGCCAGCAGTGCCCCCGGGGGGGCCGGTGAGCAGTTCTTC

abundance: once
d_gene: TRBD1
j_gene: TRBJ1-4
v_gene: TRBV10-3
CDR3aa: CAISEGTGPEKLFF
CDR3nt: TGTGCCATCAGTGAAGGGACAGGGCCTGAAAAACTGTTTTTT

abundance: -
d_gene: TRBD2
j_gene: TRBJ2-2
v_gene: TRBV4-1
CDR3aa: CASSPFGDSGGPNTGELFF
CDR3nt: TGCGCCAGCAGCCCCTTCGGGGATAGCGGGGGCCCGAACACCGGGGAGCTGTTTTTT

abundance: -
d_gene: TRBD1
j_gene: TRBJ1-6
v_gene: TRBV5-1
CDR3aa: CASSQTTGVDSPLHF
CDR3nt: TGCGCCAGCAGCCAAACGACAGGGGTTGATTCACCCCTCCACTTT

abundance: few
d_gene: -
j_gene: TRBJ1-3
v_gene: TRBV6-5
CDR3aa: CASSYSGSSGNTIYF
CDR3nt: TGTGCCAGCAGTTACTCCGGCAGCTCTGGAAACACCATATATTTT

abundance: -
d_gene: -
j_gene: TRBJ1-2
v_gene: TRBV10-3
CDR3aa: CAISDSGPYGYTF
CDR3nt: TGTGCCATCAGTGACTCAGGGCCCTATGGCTACACCTTC

abundance: -
d_gene: -
j_gene: TRBJ2-7
v_gene: TRBV4-3
CDR3aa: CASSQDRAGEEQYF
CDR3nt: TGCGCCAGCAGCCAAGATAGGGCAGGGGAAGAGCAGTACTTC

abundance: -
d_gene: -
j_gene: TRBJ1-3
v_gene: TRBV5-1
CDR3aa: CASSLGTWGLIGTIYF
CDR3nt: TGCGCCAGCAGCTTGGGGACCTGGGGGCTTATCGGCACCATATATTTT

abundance: -
d_gene: -
j_gene: TRBJ2-6
v_gene: TRBV6-4
CDR3aa: CASRAFSGANVLTF
CDR3nt: TGTGCCAGCAGAGCCTTCTCTGGGGCCAACGTCCTGACTTTC

abundance: -
d_gene: -
j_gene: TRBJ1-2
v_gene: TRBV19
CDR3aa: CASSVQGAGGGYTF
CDR3nt: TGTGCCAGTAGTGTACAGGGTGCCGGGGGTGGCTACACCTTC

abundance: -
d_gene: -
j_gene: TRBJ1-3
v_gene: TRBV6-5
CDR3aa: CASSSRTQEGNTIYF
CDR3nt: TGTGCCAGCAGTTCCCGGACGCAAGAAGGAAACACCATATATTTT

abundance: -
d_gene: -
j_gene: TRBJ1-2
v_gene: TRBV9
CDR3aa: CASSVRGSGYTF
CDR3nt: TGTGCCAGCAGCGTCCGGGGCAGTGGCTACACCTTC

abundance: -
d_gene: TRBD2
j_gene: TRBJ2-2
v_gene: TRBV10-3
CDR3aa: CAISPGTSATGELFF
CDR3nt: TGTGCCATCAGCCCCGGGACTAGCGCGACCGGGGAGCTGTTTTTT

abundance: -
d_gene: TRBD1
j_gene: TRBJ1-1
v_gene: TRBV6-5
CDR3aa: CASSGQGTEAFF
CDR3nt: TGTGCCAGCAGCGGACAGGGGACTGAAGCTTTCTTT

abundance: few
d_gene: -
j_gene: TRBJ1-1
v_gene: TRBV19
CDR3aa: CASSDPGRAKDTEAFF
CDR3nt: TGTGCCAGTAGTGACCCAGGGCGAGCGAAGGACACTGAAGCTTTCTTT

abundance: few
d_gene: -
j_gene: TRBJ1-1
v_gene: TRBV6-1
CDR3aa: CASSVVLGNTEAFF
CDR3nt: TGTGCCAGCAGTGTGGTCTTGGGGAACACTGAAGCTTTCTTT